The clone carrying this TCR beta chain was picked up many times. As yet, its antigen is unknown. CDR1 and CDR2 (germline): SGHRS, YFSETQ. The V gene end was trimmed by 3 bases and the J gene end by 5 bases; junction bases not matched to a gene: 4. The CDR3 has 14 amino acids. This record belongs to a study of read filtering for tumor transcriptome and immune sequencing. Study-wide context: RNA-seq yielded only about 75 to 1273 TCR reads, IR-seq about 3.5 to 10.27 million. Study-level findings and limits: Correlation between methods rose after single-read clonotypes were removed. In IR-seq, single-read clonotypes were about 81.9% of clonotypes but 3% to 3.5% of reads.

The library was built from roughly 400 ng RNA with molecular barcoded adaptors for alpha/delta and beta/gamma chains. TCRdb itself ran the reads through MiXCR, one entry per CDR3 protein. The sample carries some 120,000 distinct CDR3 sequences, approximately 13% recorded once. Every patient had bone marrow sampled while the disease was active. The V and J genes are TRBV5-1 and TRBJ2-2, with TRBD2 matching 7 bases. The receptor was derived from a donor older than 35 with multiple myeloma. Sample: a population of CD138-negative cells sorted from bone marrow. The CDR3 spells CASSWAAGTGELFF. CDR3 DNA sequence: TGCGCCAGCAGCTGGGCAGCGGGGACCGGGGAGCTGTTTTTT.